The sequence of this TCR beta chain was determined in a study of control samples from healthy donors and cancer patients. Assay used: immunoSEQ multiplex PCR; TCRdb lists only in-frame clones, some missing. The sample includes about 190,000 clones, about 90% of them seen just once. With V trimmed by 10 bases and J by 3 bases, 4 bases remained unmatched. The CDR3 sequence is 12 residues long. Looked up from germline, CDR1 is WSHSY and CDR2 is SAAADI. V gene TRBV10-2 combines with J gene TRBJ1-1; 8 bases are a match to TRBD1. The origin of this receptor is a young man in good health. Sequencing was carried out using blood. The CDR3 DNA reads TGCGCCACTCTGACAGGGGACACTGAAGCTTTCTTT. Residues: CATLTGDTEAFF.